The 5 T cell receptor beta chains below all came from one sample that was sequenced in a study of blood T cell repertoires in COVID-19. Assay used: immunoSEQ multiplex PCR; TCRdb lists only in-frame clones, some missing. The sample has 100,000 to 150,000 clones, roughly three quarters seen once. Sequenced input: peripheral blood. Receptor source: a woman in her 70s with acute or convalescent COVID-19.

The V gene is TRBV7-9, the J gene TRBJ2-1; a weak D match, TRBD1 (5 bases). The CDR3 loop spans 12 amino acids. Germline assignment: CDR1 SEHNR and CDR2 FQNEAQ (reference sequence). V shed 5 bases and J shed 7 bases, with 9 bases lying between them. This CDR3 reads CASSQGVNEQFF. CDR3 DNA: TGTGCCAGCAGCCAGGGTGTTAATGAGCAGTTCTTC.

This clone was detected a few times. This chain connects TRBV5-1 to TRBJ1-2; 9 nucleotides match TRBD1. V lost 3 bases to trimming and J lost 7 bases; unmatched junction nucleotides: 16. Germline V gene data show CDR1 as SGHRS and CDR2 as YFSETQ. The CDR3 totals 17 residues. CDR3 protein: CASSYNPLADRGGGYTF. The CDR3 DNA follows: TGCGCCAGCAGCTATAATCCTCTCGCGGACAGGGGCGGTGGCTACACCTTC. The whole variable domain, filled in from reference TRBV5-1 and TRBJ1-2, reads KAGVTQTPRYLIKTRGQQVTLSCSPISGHRSVSWYQQTPGQGLQFLFEYFSETQRNKGNFPGRFSGRQFSNSRSEMNVSTLELGDSALYLCASSYNPLADRGGGYTFGSGTRLTVV.

This clone was seen only once. The CDR3 region is CSASPSGGLVETQYF. The CDR3 DNA follows: TGCAGTGCTAGTCCTAGCGGGGGCCTAGTAGAGACCCAGTACTTC. V usage is TRBV20-1 and J usage is TRBJ2-5; TRBD2 matches 10 bases. V shed 3 bases, J shed 4 bases, and the junction held 8 bases outside the gene matches. The V gene's germline CDR1 is DFQATT and CDR2 SNEGSKA (reference sequence). The length of the CDR3 is 15 residues.

The chain has TRBV2 and TRBJ2-5; 8 bases map to TRBD2. CDR1 is SNHLY and CDR2 is FYNNEI in the germline V gene. J was trimmed by 2 bases and V by 4 bases; bases with no gene match: 6. The CDR3 spans 15 residues. CDR3 bases: TGTGCCAGCAGTGGGGGTTCGGGAGGGCAAGAGACCCAGTACTTC. Its protein is CASSGGSGGQETQYF.

V gene TRBV6-5 combines with J gene TRBJ2-7; 7 bases map to TRBD1. The V gene end was trimmed by 0 bases and the J gene end by 1 base; junction bases not matched to a gene: 6. CDR1 is MNHEY, CDR2 SVGAGI, per germline. This CDR3 has 16 amino acids. The CDR3 region is CASSYSSRGNSYEQYF. Written as DNA, the CDR3 is TGTGCCAGCAGTTACTCGAGCAGGGGGAATTCCTACGAGCAGTACTTC.